One sample yielded the 22 T cell receptor beta chains listed below, sequenced in a study of T cells after yellow fever vaccination. TCRdb passed the 5' RACE reads through MiXCR, listing each CDR3 protein once. The sample contains 96,000 or so distinct CDR3 sequences, more than 7.5% of which appear only once. The material sequenced was CD8+ T cells not binding an NS4B(214-222) dextramer, sorted from PBMCs, taken less than 16 days after the first yellow fever vaccination. The receptors were gathered from a man in his late teens or twenties who received the YFV17D yellow fever vaccine.

This clonotype showed up just a few times. This rearrangement joins TRBV7-6 to TRBJ2-1; 9 bases are a match to TRBD1. CDR3 length equals 15 residues. Germline V gives CDR1 SGHVS, CDR2 FNYEAQ. J lost 6 bases, V lost 2 bases, and 5 bases had no gene match. The CDR3 nucleotides read TGTGCCAGCAGCTTACTCACGACAGGGGGCAATGAGCAGTTCTTC. Translating it yields CASSLLTTGGNEQFF.

This chain uses TRBV10-1 with TRBJ1-3, with D uncertain. In germline, CDR1 is WNHNN, CDR2 SYGVQD (reference sequence). The CDR3 covers 11 residues. Between the trimmed V and J ends, which lost 8 bases and 0 bases, there was a span of 2 bases. The chain's CDR3 is CASGSGNTIYF. CDR3 nucleotides: TGCGCCAGCGGCTCTGGAAACACCATATATTTT.

The table lists this clonotype with a few counts. The chain links TRBV5-4 to TRBJ1-4, with D unresolved. Deletions cut 2 bases from V and 8 bases from J, with 10 bases between. Germline assignment: CDR1 SGHNT and CDR2 YYREEE (reference sequence). The CDR3 has 13 amino acids. In DNA, the CDR3 is TGTGCCAGCAGCTTTCGGGGAGGCGAAAAACTGTTTTTT. Its protein product is CASSFRGGEKLFF.

This clonotype was seen more than once but under ten times. The genes are TRBV25-1 and TRBJ2-1, with D uncertain. The CDR3 length is 14 residues. CDR1 and CDR2 (germline): MGHDK, SYGVNS. V was shortened by 6 bases and J by 5 bases, with 14 bases between the two germline ends. The DNA for the CDR3 is TGTGCCAGCAGCTTCTACGTATCCCACAATGAGCAGTTCTTC. Protein sequence: CASSFYVSHNEQFF.

This clonotype was seen a handful of times. The rearrangement uses TRBV7-8 and TRBJ2-3; TRBD1 might be the D (6 bases). With 1 base removed from V and 1 base from J, the gap between germline ends came to 9 bases. This CDR3 has 15 amino acids. Germline values: CDR1 SGHVS, CDR2 FQNEAQ. The CDR3 region has the DNA TGTGCCAGCAGCTTAGGGGACACCCGCACAGATACGCAGTATTTT. Its protein is CASSLGDTRTDTQYF. The variable domain in full, completed from reference TRBV7-8 and TRBJ2-3, reads GAGVSQSPRYKVAKRGQDVALRCDPISGHVSLFWYQQALGQGPEFLTYFQNEAQLDKSGLPSDRFFAERPEGSVSTLKIQRTQQEDSAVYLCASSLGDTRTDTQYFGPGTRLTVL.

The CDR3 coding sequence is TGCGCCAGCAGCCAAGATGACAGGGAAGAGACCCAGTACTTC. It is translated as CASSQDDREETQYF. V and J are TRBV4-3 and TRBJ2-5; TRBD1 aligns across 7 bases. The V gene end was trimmed by 0 bases and the J gene end by 3 bases; junction bases not matched to a gene: 1. The germline CDR1 and CDR2 sequences are LGHNA and YSLEER. The CDR3 has 14 residues.

The chain has TRBV9 and TRBJ2-7; D is perhaps TRBD1 or TRBD2 (5 bases each). Trimming stripped 2 bases from V and 3 bases from J, with 18 bases between. CDR3 size: 16 residues. Germline V gives CDR1 SGDLS, CDR2 YYNGEE. CDR3 residues: CASSVSPSGGSYEQYF. In DNA form, the CDR3 reads TGTGCCAGCAGCGTGTCACCGAGTGGGGGAAGCTACGAGCAGTACTTC.

V usage is TRBV18 and J usage is TRBJ2-1, with TRBD2 identical over 11 bases. V lost 5 bases, J lost 0 bases, and 15 bases stayed unmatched. This CDR3 region has 20 residues. Germline assignment: CDR1 KGHSH and CDR2 LQKENI. As DNA, the CDR3 is TGTGCCAGCTCAGAGACTAGCGGGATTTTTACTTTCAGCTCCTACAATGAGCAGTTCTTC. This codes for CASSETSGIFTFSSYNEQFF. The whole variable domain, remainder taken from reference TRBV18 and TRBJ2-1, is NAGVMQNPRHLVRRRGQEARLRCSPMKGHSHVYWYRQLPEEGLKFMVYLQKENIIDESGMPKERFSAEFPKEGPSILRIQQVVRGDSAAYFCASSETSGIFTFSSYNEQFFGPGTRLTVL.

This clonotype occurred a few times. This chain links TRBV5-1 with TRBJ1-3; no clear D. The germline CDR1 and CDR2 sequences are SGHRS and YFSETQ. The CDR3 has 15 amino acids. Trimming pared 0 bases from V and 0 bases from J, leaving 7 bases between. Here the CDR3 reads CASSLAGISGNTIYF. CDR3 sequence (DNA): TGCGCCAGCAGCTTGGCCGGGATCTCTGGAAACACCATATATTTT.

This clonotype was observed a handful of times. The chain couples TRBV11-2 to TRBJ2-3; no clear D gene. The CDR3 runs 12 residues. V was clipped by 5 bases and J by 4 bases, with 7 bases between them. Germline loops: CDR1 SGHAT, CDR2 FQNNGV. The CDR3 DNA reads as TGTGCCAGCAGCCCCGTTCCAGATACGCAGTATTTT. Translated: CASSPVPDTQYF.

This clonotype was observed many times. Sequence at one end of the junction differs from germline and may be a read error. As DNA, the CDR3 is TGCAGTGCTCGAGACCAGACAGGGGGCAATGAGCAGTTCTTC. The encoded protein is CSARDQTGGNEQFF. This chain uses TRBV20-1 with TRBJ2-1; the match to TRBD1 covers 9 bases. The CDR3 runs to 14 residues. The germline gives CDR1 DFQATT, CDR2 SNEGSKA (reference sequence).

A few counts support this clonotype. The chain has TRBV19 and TRBJ2-7; 8 bases line up with TRBD1. Germline CDR1 LNHDA, CDR2 SQIVND (reference sequence). This CDR3 region has 13 residues. The V gene end was trimmed by 5 bases and the J gene end by 5 bases; junction bases not matched to a gene: 5. CDR3 sequence (DNA): TGTGCCAGTAGTGCGACAGGGGTTAACGAGCAGTACTTC. Translated, it gives CASSATGVNEQYF.

The table lists this clonotype with a few counts. This chain uses TRBV23-1 with TRBJ2-7; D unresolved. TRBV23-1 carries the ORF label, with uncertain function. V gave up 4 bases and J gave up 0 bases, with 13 bases separating them. CDR3 size: 15 residues. CDR3 region: CASSPPGLNSYEQYF. CDR3 DNA sequence: TGCGCCAGCAGTCCCCCCGGATTGAACTCCTACGAGCAGTACTTC.

This clonotype has a handful of counts. The chain uses TRBV12-3 or TRBV12-4 and TRBJ2-2; 8 bases are a match to TRBD2. Losses at the gene ends were 5 bases for V and 9 bases for J; bases not matched to a gene: 2. This CDR3 is built from 12 residues. The CDR3 loop is CASSRLARELFF. The CDR3 bases are TGTGCCAGCAGTCGACTAGCGCGGGAGCTGTTTTTT.

The J gene is TRBJ1-2, the V gene TRBV4-3, with no clear D. Per germline, CDR1 LGHNA and CDR2 YSLEER. This CDR3 contains 18 residues. The V and J ends lost 0 bases and 3 bases respectively, with 20 bases between them. This chain's CDR3 is CASSQEVHGGAKYYGYTF. CDR3 nucleotide sequence: TGCGCCAGCAGCCAAGAGGTCCACGGTGGAGCTAAATACTATGGCTACACCTTC.

This clonotype appeared a few times. This chain links TRBV7-9 with TRBJ2-7, with TRBD2 matching over 10 bases. The ends lost 2 bases at V and 0 bases at J; junction bases unmatched: 4. Germline V CDR1 and CDR2: SEHNR, FQNEAQ (reference sequence). The CDR3 length is 16 residues. The CDR3 loop is CASSLITSGASYEQYV. The CDR3 nucleotides read TGTGCCAGCAGCTTAATTACTAGCGGGGCCTCCTACGAGCAGTACGTC.

This clonotype has a count of ten or more. The rearrangement joins TRBV11-2 to TRBJ2-1; possibly TRBD2 for D (5 bases). From germline, CDR1 is SGHAT and CDR2 FQNNGV. This CDR3 is 12 amino acids long. Trimming cost V 5 bases and J 10 bases, with 12 bases left between them. In DNA form, the CDR3 reads TGTGCCAGCAGCGTTTTACAGCGGGAGCAGTTCTTC. Residues: CASSVLQREQFF.

This chain connects TRBV13 to TRBJ2-5; 7 positions match TRBD1. Trimming cost V 0 bases and J 4 bases; bases outside gene matches: 14. CDR1 and CDR2 from the germline V gene are PRHDT and FYEKMQ (reference sequence). CDR3 length equals 18 residues. The chain's CDR3 is CASSLGRGRFLTGETQYF. The CDR3 DNA is TGTGCCAGCAGCTTAGGCAGGGGGAGATTTCTGACCGGAGAGACCCAGTACTTC.

The genes are TRBV28 and TRBJ2-3; 11 nucleotides align to TRBD2. With V trimmed by 2 bases and J by 2 bases, 6 bases remained unmatched. The length of the CDR3 is 17 residues. CDR1 and CDR2 from the germline V gene are MDHEN and SYDVKM. The CDR3 nucleotides are TGTGCCAGCAGTTTAGCCACTAGCGGGGGATACACAGATACGCAGTATTTT. Translating it yields CASSLATSGGYTDTQYF.

The CDR3 coding sequence is TGTGCCAGCTCACCCGAGGGGGGCGTAGAGACCCAGTACTTC. Translated: CASSPEGGVETQYF. This chain connects TRBV18 to TRBJ2-5, with D perhaps given as TRBD1 or TRBD2 (6 bases each). Germline V gene data show CDR1 as KGHSH and CDR2 as LQKENI. This CDR3 has 14 residues. Trimming left V 3 bases short and J 4 bases short, with 12 bases between.

In this sample, this clonotype turned up a few times. V gene TRBV12-3 or TRBV12-4 combines with J gene TRBJ2-5, with unresolved D. V gave up 10 bases and J gave up 2 bases, with 14 bases separating them. There are 13 residues in the CDR3. The CDR3 sequence is CATEDLLQETQYF. In DNA form, the CDR3 reads TGTGCCACCGAGGACCTCCTTCAAGAGACCCAGTACTTC.

This clonotype was seen a few times. The J gene is TRBJ1-1, the V gene TRBV6-5; no firm D call. The CDR3 is 14 amino acids. Trimming cost V 3 bases and J 5 bases, with 13 bases left between them. The germline gives CDR1 MNHEY, CDR2 SVGAGI. The CDR3 region has the DNA TGTGCCAGCAGTTATGAGGGTATGAGGACTGAAGCTTTCTTT. It codes for CASSYEGMRTEAFF.